Below, one TCR beta chain is given with its context. The antigen is not known. Only in-frame clones appear in the TCRdb table, and some are missing; sequencing was by immunoSEQ multiplex PCR. The data hold 100,000 to 150,000 clones, with approximately 88% observed a single time. The CDR3 is 17 residues long. Germline V gene lookup returns CDR1 MGHRA and CDR2 YSYEKL. The V gene end was trimmed by 1 base and the J gene end by 7 bases; junction bases not matched to a gene: 12. This sample was taken from a study of T cell responses to AZD1222 COVID-19 vaccine. Findings of the study overall: Nearly half of spike-specific TCRs reportedly go after variant regions that carry no mutations. Sampling that yielded the repertoires occurred only after the peak T cell response.

Here the sequenced sample was peripheral blood, taken on day 0 of AZD1222 vaccination. The sequence was collected from an adult in good health. The V gene is TRBV4-1, the J gene TRBJ1-4; 7 positions match TRBD1. The CDR3 bases are TGCGCCAGCAGCCAAGTTATAGATCCGGGACAGTCTGAAAAACTGTTTTTT. Amino acids: CASSQVIDPGQSEKLFF.